This entry lists 30 T cell receptor beta chains sequenced from one sample in a study of graft-versus-host responses after intestinal transplantation (TCRdb year 2021). What these receptors recognize is not known. In light of the paper, this sample's time point label describes: cells obtained before transplantation from donor or recipient. Library method: the immunoSEQ multiplex PCR assay. TCRdb retrieved this table from immuneACCESS and kept in-frame rearrangements only. Not all clones are present; in checked studies, unresolved V genes account for under half, and no reason is known for the remainder. This sample comprises some 150,000 clones, 85% to 95% of them detected only once. The top ten clones comprise 0.15% to 0.2% of the sample. The sample here was unstimulated CD4+ T cells sorted from spleen or lymph node cells, taken before intestinal transplant. The origin of the receptors is a human donor who received an intestinal transplant.

V gene TRBV2 combines with J gene TRBJ1-4; 8 bases are shared with TRBD1. The CDR3 is 15 amino acids. CDR1 and CDR2 from the germline V gene are SNHLY and FYNNEI. After removal of 6 bases from V and 4 bases from J, the junction contained 7 bases not matched to a gene. The CDR3 region is CASRYRGQDNEKLFF. Written as DNA, the CDR3 is TGTGCCAGCAGGTACAGGGGACAGGATAATGAAAAACTGTTTTTT.

In its sample, this clone was seen a few times. The chain joins TRBV4-1 to TRBJ1-4; 7 nucleotides match TRBD1. Germline CDR1 MGHRA, CDR2 YSYEKL. V gave up 1 base and J gave up 10 bases; unmatched junction bases: 9. The CDR3 consists of 15 residues. CDR3 amino acids: CASSQVERQGGKLFF. The CDR3 DNA reads as TGCGCCAGCAGCCAAGTTGAAAGGCAGGGGGGAAAACTGTTTTTT.

CDR3 protein: CASSLGGLGNTEAFF. In DNA form, the CDR3 reads TGTGCCAGCAGTTTAGGGGGACTAGGGAACACTGAAGCTTTCTTT. V and J are TRBV28 and TRBJ1-1, with D perhaps matching TRBD1 (5 bases). CDR3 length equals 15 residues. V was trimmed by 2 bases and J by 1 base, leaving 11 bases between them. The germline V gene has CDR1 MDHEN and CDR2 SYDVKM.

The chain links TRBV5-1 to TRBJ2-1, with D unresolved. V shed 4 bases and J shed 13 bases, with 21 bases lying between them. The CDR3 length is 14 residues. Looked up from germline, CDR1 is SGHRS and CDR2 is YFSETQ. The CDR3: CASSPDLLGPVQFF. Here the CDR3 DNA reads TGCGCCAGCAGCCCTGATCTTTTGGGCCCGGTACAGTTCTTC.

This chain links TRBV6-1 with TRBJ2-2; 10 bases fit TRBD2. Germline CDR1 is MNHNS and CDR2 is SASEGT. V dropped 2 bases and J dropped 5; count of bases not matched to a gene: 5. CDR3 length equals 16 residues. The CDR3 DNA sequence: TGTGCCAGCAGTGAATTGAGCGGGAGGGGTACCGGGGAGCTGTTTTTT. This sequence encodes CASSELSGRGTGELFF.

V usage is TRBV28 and J usage is TRBJ2-4; the match to TRBD2 covers 8 bases. Trimming at V came to 5 bases and at J to 1 base, leaving 13 bases not matched to a gene. The germline gives CDR1 MDHEN, CDR2 SYDVKM. CDR3 length: 18 residues. The CDR3: CASSRVPGGVMAKNIQYF. The CDR3 DNA follows: TGTGCCAGCAGTCGAGTACCGGGGGGGGTCATGGCCAAAAACATTCAGTACTTC. Together with reference TRBV28 and TRBJ2-4, the CDR3 gives the full variable domain: DVKVTQSSRYLVKRTGEKVFLECVQDMDHENMFWYRQDPGLGLRLIYFSYDVKMKEKGDIPEGYSVSREKKERFSLILESASTNQTSMYLCASSRVPGGVMAKNIQYFGAGTRLSVL.

J is TRBJ2-5 and V is TRBV2; D might be TRBD1 or TRBD2, each matching 6 bases. Germline CDR1 reads SNHLY; CDR2 reads FYNNEI. V lost 3 bases and J lost 5, with 10 bases in between. The CDR3 covers 13 residues. DNA for the CDR3: TGTGCCAGCAGTGACAGGGGAGGCGAGACCCAGTACTTC. Protein: CASSDRGGETQYF.

This chain joins TRBV5-6 and TRBJ2-5, with D perhaps TRBD2 (6 bases). V was clipped by 2 bases and J by 4 bases, with 18 bases between them. This CDR3 contains 16 residues. Germline loops: CDR1 SGHDT, CDR2 YYEEEE. Written as DNA, the CDR3 is TGTGCCAGCAGCTTTCCGAGGGAGGACACACGAGAGACCCAGTACTTC. Translated, it gives CASSFPREDTRETQYF.

CDR3 amino acids: CASSTRAPSGANVLTF. DNA for the CDR3: TGTGCCAGCAGCACCAGGGCCCCGTCTGGGGCCAACGTCCTGACTTTC. The chain is built from TRBV28 and TRBJ2-6; perhaps TRBD1 as D (5 bases). CDR1 is MDHEN and CDR2 is SYDVKM in the germline V gene. The CDR3 length is 16 residues. Between the trimmed V and J ends, which lost 6 bases and 1 base, there was a span of 13 bases.

The chain uses TRBV25-1 and TRBJ2-4; D uncertain. This CDR3 contains 14 residues. In germline, CDR1 is MGHDK, CDR2 SYGVNS. V lost 6 bases and J lost 0, with 9 bases in between. CDR3 loop: CASSTSLAKNIQYF. CDR3 sequence (DNA): TGTGCCAGCAGCACGTCGCTAGCCAAAAACATTCAGTACTTC.

The J gene is TRBJ2-1, the V gene TRBV6-4; D is perhaps TRBD2 (7 bases). Germline V gives CDR1 MRHNA, CDR2 SNTAGT. CDR3 length equals 16 residues. The germline V and J ends were trimmed by 3 bases and 4 bases, with 16 bases remaining between them. The CDR3 sequence is CASSEREGGLYNEQFF. The CDR3 DNA is TGTGCCAGCAGTGAAAGGGAGGGGGGGCTGTACAATGAGCAGTTCTTC.

This clone was detected a few times. The V gene is TRBV18, the J gene TRBJ2-7; 8 nucleotides match TRBD1. The V gene's germline CDR1 is KGHSH and CDR2 LQKENI. V was pared by 4 bases and J by 4 bases, with 6 bases of the junction left unmatched. This CDR3 is built from 14 residues. The CDR3 sequence is CASSQRTGRYEQYF. In DNA form, the CDR3 reads TGTGCCAGCTCACAAAGGACAGGGAGATACGAGCAGTACTTC.

The chain carries TRBV27 and TRBJ2-5; TRBD1 aligns across 7 bases. Trimming removed 5 bases from V and 2 bases from J; junction bases left unmatched: 8. The CDR3 spans 15 residues. CDR1 is MNHEY, CDR2 SMNVEV, per germline (reference sequence). CDR3 residues: CASSRQGRGQETQYF. The CDR3 nucleotides read TGTGCCAGCAGTCGACAGGGAAGGGGACAAGAGACCCAGTACTTC.

This clone was detected only a few times. The V call is TRBV29-1, the J call TRBJ2-1; 8 bases fit TRBD2. J was trimmed by 8 bases and V by 3 bases; bases with no gene match: 15. The germline gives CDR1 SQVTM, CDR2 ANQGSEA. The CDR3 extends over 16 amino acids. Here the CDR3 reads CSVDSSGRIPDHEQFF. The DNA for the CDR3 is TGCAGCGTTGACTCGAGCGGGAGAATCCCCGACCATGAGCAGTTCTTC.

This chain connects TRBV28 to TRBJ2-3, with TRBD1 matching over 10 bases. The germline gives CDR1 MDHEN, CDR2 SYDVKM. Trimming cost V 4 bases and J 1 base; bases outside gene matches: 5. The CDR3 runs 16 residues. CDR3 protein: CASSSQDRGGTDTQYF. The CDR3 DNA is TGTGCCAGCAGTTCCCAGGACAGGGGGGGCACAGATACGCAGTATTTT. Variable domain in full (rest from reference TRBV28 and TRBJ2-3): DVKVTQSSRYLVKRTGEKVFLECVQDMDHENMFWYRQDPGLGLRLIYFSYDVKMKEKGDIPEGYSVSREKKERFSLILESASTNQTSMYLCASSSQDRGGTDTQYFGPGTRLTVL.

V and J are TRBV7-6 and TRBJ1-4; D not certain. From germline, CDR1 is SGHVS and CDR2 FNYEAQ. The CDR3 runs to 15 residues. V lost 1 base and J 0 bases, leaving 6 bases between the germline ends. Here the CDR3 reads CASSLGGSTNEKLFF. Here the CDR3 DNA reads TGTGCCAGCAGCTTAGGGGGATCAACTAATGAAAAACTGTTTTTT. The full variable domain, with the rest looked up from reference TRBV7-6 and TRBJ1-4, is GAGVSQSPRYKVTKRGQDVALRCDPISGHVSLYWYRQALGQGPEFLTYFNYEAQQDKSGLPNDRFSAERPEGSISTLTIQRTEQRDSAMYRCASSLGGSTNEKLFFGSGTQLSVL.

The chain couples TRBV7-6 to TRBJ2-2, with 7 positions matching TRBD2. The CDR3 sequence is 15 residues long. J lost 0 bases, V lost 4 bases, and 2 bases had no gene match. The V gene's germline CDR1 is SGHVS and CDR2 FNYEAQ. CDR3 nucleotides: TGTGCCAGCAGCTGGAGCGGGACGAACACCGGGGAGCTGTTTTTT. Translated, it gives CASSWSGTNTGELFF.

The chain couples TRBV7-2 to TRBJ2-3; D is perhaps TRBD1 (6 bases). The CDR3 covers 15 residues. Per germline, CDR1 SGHTA and CDR2 FQGNSA. Trimming removed 3 bases at V and 1 base at J, with 11 bases between. The CDR3 loop reads CASSFGGPRTDTQYF. The CDR3 DNA reads TGTGCCAGCAGCTTTGGGGGCCCCCGCACAGATACGCAGTATTTT.

The V gene is TRBV27, the J gene TRBJ1-2; possible D gene TRBD1, 5 bases. V was cut by 6 bases and J by 5 bases, with 10 bases left in between. Germline CDR1 reads MNHEY; CDR2 reads SMNVEV (reference sequence). The CDR3 spans 12 residues. This CDR3 is CASSGGSYGYTF. The CDR3 nucleotides read TGTGCCAGCAGCGGGGGAAGTTATGGCTACACCTTC.

This sequence joins TRBV18 and TRBJ2-7; TRBD2 might be the D (5 bases). Germline values: CDR1 KGHSH, CDR2 LQKENI. The germline V and J ends were trimmed by 5 bases and 0 bases, with 11 bases remaining between them. This CDR3 comprises 14 residues. The CDR3 sequence is CASSSLGSSYEQYF. The CDR3 nucleotides read TGTGCCAGCTCATCCCTAGGGAGCTCCTACGAGCAGTACTTC.

This clone was seen just once. The chain joins TRBV29-1 to TRBJ2-2; TRBD1 or TRBD2 may be the D gene (5 bases each). Germline V gives CDR1 SQVTM, CDR2 ANQGSEA. V gave up 4 bases and J gave up 3 bases, with 12 bases separating them. This CDR3 has 14 residues. In DNA, the CDR3 is TGCAGCGTTGCTAAGCAGGGAGACACCGGGGAGCTGTTTTTT. Residues: CSVAKQGDTGELFF.

The chain combines TRBV15 with TRBJ1-3; 8 bases align to TRBD1. Germline loops: CDR1 LNHNV, CDR2 YYDKDF (reference sequence). The J segment lost 4 bases and the V segment lost 8 bases, leaving 10 bases of the junction unmatched. The CDR3 is 15 amino acids. The CDR3 sequence: CATARGQGTGNTIYF. The CDR3 bases are TGTGCCACCGCGAGAGGACAGGGAACAGGAAACACCATATATTTT. The whole variable domain, remainder taken from reference TRBV15 and TRBJ1-3, is DAMVIQNPRYQVTQFGKPVTLSCSQTLNHNVMYWYQQKSSQAPKLLFHYYDKDFNNEADTPDNFQSRRPNTSFCFLDIRSPGLGDTAMYLCATARGQGTGNTIYFGEGSWLTVV.

J is TRBJ2-1 and V is TRBV7-8, with 7 bases identical to TRBD2. The CDR3 contains 15 residues. Germline values: CDR1 SGHVS, CDR2 FQNEAQ. V shed 3 bases, J shed 2 bases, and the junction held 4 bases outside the gene matches. The CDR3 nucleotides read TGTGCCAGCAGCTTCCTAGCGGCCCCCTACAATGAGCAGTTCTTC. This sequence encodes CASSFLAAPYNEQFF.

V gene TRBV27 combines with J gene TRBJ2-7; 8 bases match TRBD1. The CDR3 spans 13 residues. From germline, CDR1 is MNHEY and CDR2 SMNVEV (reference sequence). J was trimmed by 5 bases and V by 6 bases; bases with no gene match: 6. CDR3 amino acids: CASSLDRGNEQYF. The CDR3 DNA reads TGTGCCAGCAGCCTAGACAGGGGAAACGAGCAGTACTTC.

V and J are TRBV6-5 and TRBJ1-2; D possibly corresponds to TRBD1 (5 bases). The germline gives CDR1 MNHEY, CDR2 SVGAGI. There are 14 residues in the CDR3. V lost 9 bases and J lost 6, with 20 bases in between. This chain's CDR3 is CARPRDGLLDGYTF. In nucleotides, the CDR3 is TGTGCCAGGCCCCGGGACGGCCTTTTAGATGGCTACACCTTC.

The rearrangement uses TRBV2 and TRBJ2-7; 9 bases align to TRBD2. Germline lookup yields CDR1 SNHLY and CDR2 FYNNEI. The CDR3 extends over 16 amino acids. With V trimmed by 8 bases and J by 5 bases, 16 bases remained unmatched. This CDR3 reads CASPYPQASGKDEQYF. For the CDR3, the DNA is TGTGCCAGCCCCTACCCCCAGGCTAGCGGGAAGGACGAGCAGTACTTC. The whole variable domain, filled in from reference TRBV2 and TRBJ2-7, reads EPEVTQTPSHQVTQMGQEVILRCVPISNHLYFYWYRQILGQKVEFLVSFYNNEISEKSEIFDDQFSVERPDGSNFTLKIRSTKLEDSAMYFCASPYPQASGKDEQYFGPGTRLTVT.

This clone was counted once. The chain couples TRBV23-1 to TRBJ2-1; D possibly corresponds to TRBD1 (6 bases). TRBV23-1 is noted as an ORF with a role that remains uncertain. This CDR3 contains 10 residues. V lost 9 bases to trimming and J lost 9 bases, with 9 bases between them. CDR3 amino acids: CARQGGEQFF. The DNA of the CDR3 is TGCGCCAGGCAAGGGGGTGAGCAGTTCTTC.

V is TRBV6-5 and J is TRBJ2-1; D gene uncertain. The CDR3 sequence is 15 residues long. V lost 0 bases to trimming and J lost 11 bases, with 17 bases between them. From germline, CDR1 is MNHEY and CDR2 SVGAGI. CDR3 DNA sequence: TGTGCCAGCAGTTACTCTGGCCACCGAGGCGAGCAGCAGTTCTTC. Its protein is CASSYSGHRGEQQFF.

This rearrangement joins TRBV15 to TRBJ2-5; 10 nucleotides match TRBD2. Germline CDR1 reads LNHNV; CDR2 reads YYDKDF (reference sequence). There are 17 residues in the CDR3. The V gene end was trimmed by 3 bases and the J gene end by 4 bases; junction bases not matched to a gene: 11. The CDR3 reads CATSRPGGLAGVETQYF. CDR3 sequence (DNA): TGTGCCACCAGCAGGCCCGGAGGGCTAGCGGGAGTAGAGACCCAGTACTTC.

V gene TRBV15 combines with J gene TRBJ2-7, with 10 bases aligning to TRBD1. CDR3 length: 16 residues. Germline CDR1 LNHNV, CDR2 YYDKDF (reference sequence). The V gene end was trimmed by 3 bases and the J gene end by 6 bases; junction bases not matched to a gene: 11. As DNA, the CDR3 is TGTGCCACCAGCAGGGGCCGGGACAGGGGATATGGCGAGCAGTACTTC. Residues: CATSRGRDRGYGEQYF.